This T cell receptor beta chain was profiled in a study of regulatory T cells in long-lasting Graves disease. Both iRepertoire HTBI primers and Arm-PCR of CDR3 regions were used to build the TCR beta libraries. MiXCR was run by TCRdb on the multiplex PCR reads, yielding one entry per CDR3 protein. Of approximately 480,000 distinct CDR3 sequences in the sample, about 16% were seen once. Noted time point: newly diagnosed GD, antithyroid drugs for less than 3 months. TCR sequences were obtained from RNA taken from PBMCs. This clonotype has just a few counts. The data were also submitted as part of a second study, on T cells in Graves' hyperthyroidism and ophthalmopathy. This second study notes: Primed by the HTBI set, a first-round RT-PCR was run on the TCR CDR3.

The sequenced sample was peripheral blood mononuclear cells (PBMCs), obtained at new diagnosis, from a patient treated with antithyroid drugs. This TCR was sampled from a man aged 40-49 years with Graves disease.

Here the CDR3 reads CSAGDPGGSSGEQYF. Written as DNA, the CDR3 is TGCAGTGCGGGGGACCCCGGGGGGAGTAGCGGCGAGCAGTACTTC. The chain couples TRBV20-1 to TRBJ2-7; 7 bases match TRBD2. V trimming: 6 bases; J trimming: 6 bases; junction bases outside the gene matches: 17. Germline V gene sequence: CDR1 DFQATT, CDR2 SNEGSKA (reference sequence). The CDR3 runs 15 residues.